The present T cell receptor (beta chain) was sequenced within a study of beta chain features in type 1 diabetes. Expressed TCRB transcripts were sequenced, since all the RNA that had been isolated was reverse transcribed. Read counts averaged roughly 4 million for samples of naive, central memory and regulatory T cells. This table comes from immunoSEQ multiplex PCR, and its TCRdb copy is limited to in-frame clones, with some not included. The sample records roughly 300,000 clones, approximately 15% being singletons. CD45RO/CCR7/CD25/CD127/CD95/CD27 sorting isolated CD4+ naive, central memory, regulatory and stem cell-like memory cells. Study-level points and caveats: Individuals with type 1 diabetes displayed fewer insertions and more deletions at VDJ junctions. Moderate but significant shortening of TCRB CDR3s was recorded in all four CD4+ subsets from Type 1 diabetes patients.

Regarding this clone: The antigen is not known.

This sequence was found in a man between 25 and 39 years old with type 1 diabetes. Material: naive CD4+ T cells from blood.

The CDR3 nucleotides are TGTGCCTGGAATCAGGGGCTAACCTACGAGCAGTACTTC. Translated: CAWNQGLTYEQYF. This chain links TRBV30 with TRBJ2-7, with D possibly TRBD1 on 6 matching bases. Germline lookup yields CDR1 GTSNPN and CDR2 SVGIG (reference sequence). CDR3 size: 13 residues. V gave up 4 bases and J gave up 2 bases, with 12 bases separating them.